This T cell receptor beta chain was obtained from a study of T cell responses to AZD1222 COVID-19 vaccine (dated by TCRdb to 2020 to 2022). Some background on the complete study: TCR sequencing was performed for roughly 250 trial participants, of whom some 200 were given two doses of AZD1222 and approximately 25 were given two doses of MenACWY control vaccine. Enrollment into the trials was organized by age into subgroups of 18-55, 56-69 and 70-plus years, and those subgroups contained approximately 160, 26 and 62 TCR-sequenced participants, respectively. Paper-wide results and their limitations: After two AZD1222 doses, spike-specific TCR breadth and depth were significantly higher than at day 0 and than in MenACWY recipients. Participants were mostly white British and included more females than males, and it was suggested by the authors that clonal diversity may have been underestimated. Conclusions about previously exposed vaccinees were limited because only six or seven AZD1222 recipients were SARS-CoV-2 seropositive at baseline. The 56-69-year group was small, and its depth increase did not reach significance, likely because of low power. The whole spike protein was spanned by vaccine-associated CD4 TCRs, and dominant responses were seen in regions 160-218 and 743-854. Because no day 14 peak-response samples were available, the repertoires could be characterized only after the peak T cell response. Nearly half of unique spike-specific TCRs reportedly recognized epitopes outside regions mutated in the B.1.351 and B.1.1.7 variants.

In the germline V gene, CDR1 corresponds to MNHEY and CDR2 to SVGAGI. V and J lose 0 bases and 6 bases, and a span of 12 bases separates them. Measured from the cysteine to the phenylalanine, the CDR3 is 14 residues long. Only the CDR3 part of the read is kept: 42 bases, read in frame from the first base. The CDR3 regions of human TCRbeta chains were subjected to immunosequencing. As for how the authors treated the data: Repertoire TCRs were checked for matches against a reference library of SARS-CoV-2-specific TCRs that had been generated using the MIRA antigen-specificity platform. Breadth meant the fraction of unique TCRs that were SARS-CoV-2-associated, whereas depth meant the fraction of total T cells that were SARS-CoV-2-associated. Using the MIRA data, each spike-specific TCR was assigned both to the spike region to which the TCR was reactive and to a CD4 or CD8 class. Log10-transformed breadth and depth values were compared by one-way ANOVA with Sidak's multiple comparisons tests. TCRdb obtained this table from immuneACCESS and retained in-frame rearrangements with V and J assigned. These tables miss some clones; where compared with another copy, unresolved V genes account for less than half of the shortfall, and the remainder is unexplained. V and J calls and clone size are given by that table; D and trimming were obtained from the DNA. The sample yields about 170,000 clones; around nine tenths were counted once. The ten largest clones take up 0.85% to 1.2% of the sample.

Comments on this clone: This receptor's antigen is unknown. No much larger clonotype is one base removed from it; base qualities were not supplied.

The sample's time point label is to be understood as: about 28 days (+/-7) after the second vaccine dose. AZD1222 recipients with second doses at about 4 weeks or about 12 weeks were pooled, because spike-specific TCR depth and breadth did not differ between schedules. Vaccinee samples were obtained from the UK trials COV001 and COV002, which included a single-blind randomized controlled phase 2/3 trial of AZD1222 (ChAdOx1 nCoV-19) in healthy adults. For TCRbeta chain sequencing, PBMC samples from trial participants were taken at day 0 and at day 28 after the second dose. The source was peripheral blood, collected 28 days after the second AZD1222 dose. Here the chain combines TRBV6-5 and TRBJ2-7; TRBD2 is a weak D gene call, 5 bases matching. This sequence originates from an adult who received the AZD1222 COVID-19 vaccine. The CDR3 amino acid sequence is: CASSYSISAGEQYF. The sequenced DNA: TGTGCCAGCAGTTACTCGATTTCCGCGGGCGAGCAGTACTTC.